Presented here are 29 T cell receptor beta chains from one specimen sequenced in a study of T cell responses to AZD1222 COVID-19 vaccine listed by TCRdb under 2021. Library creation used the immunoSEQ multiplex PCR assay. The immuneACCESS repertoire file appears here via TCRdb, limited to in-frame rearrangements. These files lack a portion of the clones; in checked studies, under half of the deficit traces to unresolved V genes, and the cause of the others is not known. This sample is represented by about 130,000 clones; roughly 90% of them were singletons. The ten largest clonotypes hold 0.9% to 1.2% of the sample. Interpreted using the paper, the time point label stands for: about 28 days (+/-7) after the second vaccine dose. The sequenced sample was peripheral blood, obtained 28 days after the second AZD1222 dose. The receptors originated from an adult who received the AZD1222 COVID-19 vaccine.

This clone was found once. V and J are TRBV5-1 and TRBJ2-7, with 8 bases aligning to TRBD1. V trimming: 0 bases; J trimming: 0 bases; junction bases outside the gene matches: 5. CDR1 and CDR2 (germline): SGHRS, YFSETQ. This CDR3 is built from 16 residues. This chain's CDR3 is CASSLEGRGLSYEQYF. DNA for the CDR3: TGCGCCAGCAGCTTGGAGGGCAGGGGGCTCTCCTACGAGCAGTACTTC.

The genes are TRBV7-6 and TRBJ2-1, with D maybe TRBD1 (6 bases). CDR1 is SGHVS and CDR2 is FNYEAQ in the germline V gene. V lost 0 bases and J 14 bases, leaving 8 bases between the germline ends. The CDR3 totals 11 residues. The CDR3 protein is CASSLADRKFF. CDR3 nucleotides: TGTGCCAGCAGCTTAGCGGACAGAAAGTTCTTC.

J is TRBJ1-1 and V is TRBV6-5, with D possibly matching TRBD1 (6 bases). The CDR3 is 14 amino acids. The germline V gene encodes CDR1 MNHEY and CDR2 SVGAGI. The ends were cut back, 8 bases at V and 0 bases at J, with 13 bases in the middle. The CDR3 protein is CASRDTILNTEAFF. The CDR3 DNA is TGTGCCAGCCGGGACACCATTTTGAACACTGAAGCTTTCTTT.

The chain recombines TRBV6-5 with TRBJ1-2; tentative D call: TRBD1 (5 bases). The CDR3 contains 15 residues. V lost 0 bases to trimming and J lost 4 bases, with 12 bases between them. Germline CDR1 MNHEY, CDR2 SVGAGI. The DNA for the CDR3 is TGTGCCAGCAGTTACTCGCATTCAGGGCCCTATGGCTACACCTTC. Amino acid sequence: CASSYSHSGPYGYTF.

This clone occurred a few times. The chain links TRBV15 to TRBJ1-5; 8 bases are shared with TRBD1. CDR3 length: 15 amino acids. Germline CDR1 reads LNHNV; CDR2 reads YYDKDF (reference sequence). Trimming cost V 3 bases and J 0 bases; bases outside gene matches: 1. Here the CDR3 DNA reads TGTGCCACCAGCAGGGGACAGGATAGCAATCAGCCCCAGCATTTT. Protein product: CATSRGQDSNQPQHF. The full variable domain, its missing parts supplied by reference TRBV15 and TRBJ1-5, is DAMVIQNPRYQVTQFGKPVTLSCSQTLNHNVMYWYQQKSSQAPKLLFHYYDKDFNNEADTPDNFQSRRPNTSFCFLDIRSPGLGDTAMYLCATSRGQDSNQPQHFGDGTRLSIL.

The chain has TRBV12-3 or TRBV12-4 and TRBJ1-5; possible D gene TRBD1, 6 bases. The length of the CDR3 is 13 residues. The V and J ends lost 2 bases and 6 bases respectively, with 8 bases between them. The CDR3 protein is CASSLTGPQPQHF. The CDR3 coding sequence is TGTGCCAGCAGTTTAACAGGGCCTCAGCCCCAGCATTTT.

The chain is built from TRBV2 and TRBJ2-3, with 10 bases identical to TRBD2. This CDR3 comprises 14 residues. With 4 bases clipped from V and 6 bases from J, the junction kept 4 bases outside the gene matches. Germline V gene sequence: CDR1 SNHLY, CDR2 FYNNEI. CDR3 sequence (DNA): TGTGCCAGCAGTGCTAGCGGGGGTTTGGATACGCAGTATTTT. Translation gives CASSASGGLDTQYF.

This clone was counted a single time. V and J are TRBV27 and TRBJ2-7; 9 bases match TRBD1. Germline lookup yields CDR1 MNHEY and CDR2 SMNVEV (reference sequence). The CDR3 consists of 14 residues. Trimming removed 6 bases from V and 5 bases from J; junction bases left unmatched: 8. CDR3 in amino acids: CASRRRDRAHEQYF. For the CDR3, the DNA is TGTGCCAGCAGGCGAAGGGACAGGGCCCACGAGCAGTACTTC.

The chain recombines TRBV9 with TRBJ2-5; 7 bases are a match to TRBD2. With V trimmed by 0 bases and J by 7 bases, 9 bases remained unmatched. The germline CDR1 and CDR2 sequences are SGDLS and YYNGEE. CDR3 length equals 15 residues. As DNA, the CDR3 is TGTGCCAGCAGCGTAGACTCTGGGCGGGAGAGGACCCAGTACTTC. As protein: CASSVDSGRERTQYF. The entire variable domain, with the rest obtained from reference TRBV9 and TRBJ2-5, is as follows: DSGVTQTPKHLITATGQRVTLRCSPRSGDLSVYWYQQSLDQGLQFLIQYYNGEERAKGNILERFSAQQFPDLHSELNLSSLELGDSALYFCASSVDSGRERTQYFGPGTRLLVL.

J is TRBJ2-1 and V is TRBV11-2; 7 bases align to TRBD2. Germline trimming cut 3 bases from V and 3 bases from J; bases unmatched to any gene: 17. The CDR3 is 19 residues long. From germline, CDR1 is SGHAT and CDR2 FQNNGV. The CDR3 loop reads CASSLRGRLSSGYYNEQFF. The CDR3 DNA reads TGTGCCAGCAGCTTGCGGGGCCGACTTTCTAGCGGATACTACAATGAGCAGTTCTTC.

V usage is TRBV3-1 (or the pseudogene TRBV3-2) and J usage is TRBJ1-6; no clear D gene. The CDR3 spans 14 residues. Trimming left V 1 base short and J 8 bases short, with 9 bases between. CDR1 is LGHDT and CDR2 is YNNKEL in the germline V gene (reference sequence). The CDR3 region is CASSQVASDSPLHF. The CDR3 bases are TGTGCCAGCAGCCAAGTGGCTTCCGATTCACCCCTCCACTTT.

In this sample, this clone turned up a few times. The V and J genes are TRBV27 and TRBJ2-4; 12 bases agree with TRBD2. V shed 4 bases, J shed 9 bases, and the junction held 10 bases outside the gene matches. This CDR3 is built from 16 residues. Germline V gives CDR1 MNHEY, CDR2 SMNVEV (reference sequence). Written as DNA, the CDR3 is TGTGCCAGCAGTTCTCGACTAGCGGGAGCTGGTAGCATTCAGTACTTC. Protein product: CASSSRLAGAGSIQYF.

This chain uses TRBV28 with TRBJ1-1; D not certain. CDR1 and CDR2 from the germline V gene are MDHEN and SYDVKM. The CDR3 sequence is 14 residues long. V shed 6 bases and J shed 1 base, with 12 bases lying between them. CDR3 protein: CASRAQLPNTEAFF. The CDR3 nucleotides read TGTGCCAGCAGGGCACAGCTGCCGAACACTGAAGCTTTCTTT. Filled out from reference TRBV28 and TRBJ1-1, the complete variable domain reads DVKVTQSSRYLVKRTGEKVFLECVQDMDHENMFWYRQDPGLGLRLIYFSYDVKMKEKGDIPEGYSVSREKKERFSLILESASTNQTSMYLCASRAQLPNTEAFFGQGTRLTVV.

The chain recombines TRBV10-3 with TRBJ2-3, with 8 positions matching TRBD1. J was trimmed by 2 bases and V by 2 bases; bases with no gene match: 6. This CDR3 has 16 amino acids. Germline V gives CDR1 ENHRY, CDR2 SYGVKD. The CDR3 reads CAISEPDRGSTDTQYF. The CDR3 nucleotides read TGTGCCATCAGTGAGCCAGACAGGGGCTCCACAGATACGCAGTATTTT.

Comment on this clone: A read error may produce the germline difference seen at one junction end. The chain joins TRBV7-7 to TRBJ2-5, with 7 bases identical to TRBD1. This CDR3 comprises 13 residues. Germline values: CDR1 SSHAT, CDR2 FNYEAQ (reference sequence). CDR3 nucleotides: TGTGCTAGCAGCTTGACAGGGTTAGAGACCCAGTACTTC. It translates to CASSLTGLETQYF.

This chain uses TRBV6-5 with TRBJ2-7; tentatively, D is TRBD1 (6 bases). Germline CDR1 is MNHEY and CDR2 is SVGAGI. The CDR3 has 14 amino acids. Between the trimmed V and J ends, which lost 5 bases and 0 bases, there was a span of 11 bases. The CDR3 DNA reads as TGTGCCAGCAGTATTCGACAGGACTCCTACGAGCAGTACTTC. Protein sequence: CASSIRQDSYEQYF.

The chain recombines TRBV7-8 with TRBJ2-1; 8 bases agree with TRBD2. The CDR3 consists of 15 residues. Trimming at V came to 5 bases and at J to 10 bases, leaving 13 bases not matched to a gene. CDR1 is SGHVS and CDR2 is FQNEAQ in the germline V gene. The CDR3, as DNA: TGTGCCAGCAGCGTAGAGCGGGAGTTAGAAAGGGAGCAGTTCTTC. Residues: CASSVERELEREQFF.

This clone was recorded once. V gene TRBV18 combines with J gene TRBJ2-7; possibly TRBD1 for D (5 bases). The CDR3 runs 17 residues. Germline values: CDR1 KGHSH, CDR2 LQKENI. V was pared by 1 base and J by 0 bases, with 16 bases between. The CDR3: CASSPLGQGAYSYEQYF. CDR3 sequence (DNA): TGTGCCAGCTCACCACTCGGACAAGGGGCCTACTCCTACGAGCAGTACTTC.

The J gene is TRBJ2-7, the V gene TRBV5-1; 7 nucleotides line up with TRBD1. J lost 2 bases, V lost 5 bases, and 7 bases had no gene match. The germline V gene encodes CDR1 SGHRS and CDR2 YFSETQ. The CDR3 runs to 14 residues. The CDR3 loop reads CASRRQGATYEQYF. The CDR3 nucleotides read TGCGCCAGCAGACGACAGGGCGCCACCTACGAGCAGTACTTC.

Here the CDR3 reads CASSLAQGLTRNTEAFF. CDR3 nucleotide sequence: TGTGCCAGCAGCTTAGCACAGGGCCTCACGAGGAACACTGAAGCTTTCTTT. This chain links TRBV7-8 with TRBJ1-1, with D possibly TRBD1 on 6 matching bases. CDR3 length: 17 amino acids. The V end lost 0 bases, the J end lost 1 base, and 15 bases lay between the germline ends. Per germline, CDR1 SGHVS and CDR2 FQNEAQ.

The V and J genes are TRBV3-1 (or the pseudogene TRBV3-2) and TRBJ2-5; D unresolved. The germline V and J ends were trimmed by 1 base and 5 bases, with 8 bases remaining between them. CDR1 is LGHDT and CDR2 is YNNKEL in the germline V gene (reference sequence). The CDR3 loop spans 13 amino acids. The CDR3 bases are TGTGCCAGCAGCCAAGCAGTCTGGGAGACCCAGTACTTC. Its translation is CASSQAVWETQYF.

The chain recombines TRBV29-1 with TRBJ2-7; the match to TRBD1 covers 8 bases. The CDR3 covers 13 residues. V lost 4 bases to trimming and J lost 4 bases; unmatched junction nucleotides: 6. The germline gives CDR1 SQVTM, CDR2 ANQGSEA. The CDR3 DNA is TGCAGCGTTGTATTCAGGGGGCGGTACGAGCAGTACTTC. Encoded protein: CSVVFRGRYEQYF.

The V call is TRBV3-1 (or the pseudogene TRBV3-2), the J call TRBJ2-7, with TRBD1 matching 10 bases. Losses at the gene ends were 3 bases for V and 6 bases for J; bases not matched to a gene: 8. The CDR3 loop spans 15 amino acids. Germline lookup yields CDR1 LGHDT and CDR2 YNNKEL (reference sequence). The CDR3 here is CASSHPGQGRLEQYF. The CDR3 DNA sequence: TGTGCCAGCAGCCATCCGGGACAGGGGAGACTCGAGCAGTACTTC.

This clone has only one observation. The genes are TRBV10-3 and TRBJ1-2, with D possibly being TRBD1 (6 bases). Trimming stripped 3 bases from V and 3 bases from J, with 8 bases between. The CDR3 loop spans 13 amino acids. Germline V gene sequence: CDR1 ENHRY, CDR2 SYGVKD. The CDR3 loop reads CAISDSGDYGYTF. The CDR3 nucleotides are TGTGCCATCAGTGATTCAGGGGACTATGGCTACACCTTC.

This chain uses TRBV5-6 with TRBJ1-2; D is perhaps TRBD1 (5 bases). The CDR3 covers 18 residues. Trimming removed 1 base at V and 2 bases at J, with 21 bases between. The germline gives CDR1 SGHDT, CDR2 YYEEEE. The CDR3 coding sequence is TGTGCCAGCAGCTTGCTTGGGGACGGGGATGGGATCAACTATGGCTACACCTTC. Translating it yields CASSLLGDGDGINYGYTF.

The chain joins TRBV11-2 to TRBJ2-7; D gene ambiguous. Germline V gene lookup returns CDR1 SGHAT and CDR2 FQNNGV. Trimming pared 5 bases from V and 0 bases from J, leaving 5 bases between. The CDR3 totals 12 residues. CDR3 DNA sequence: TGTGCCAGCAGCGTCCCCTCCTACGAGCAGTACTTC. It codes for CASSVPSYEQYF.

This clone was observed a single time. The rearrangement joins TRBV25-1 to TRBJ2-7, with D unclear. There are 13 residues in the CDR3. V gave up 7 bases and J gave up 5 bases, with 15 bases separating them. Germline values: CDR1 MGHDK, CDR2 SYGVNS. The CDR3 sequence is CASTSWASDEQYF. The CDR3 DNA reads TGTGCCAGCACCTCGTGGGCCAGTGACGAGCAGTACTTC.

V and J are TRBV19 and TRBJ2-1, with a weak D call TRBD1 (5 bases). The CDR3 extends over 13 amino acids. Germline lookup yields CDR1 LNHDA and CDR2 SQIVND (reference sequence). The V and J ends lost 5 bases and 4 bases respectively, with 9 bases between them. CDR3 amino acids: CASSGANYNEQFF. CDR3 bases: TGTGCCAGTAGTGGGGCCAATTACAATGAGCAGTTCTTC.

The CDR3 DNA reads as TGTGCCAGTAGTATTTTTCTAGTGCAGGCCGAGTATCAGCCCCAGCATTTT. Its translation is CASSIFLVQAEYQPQHF. V gene TRBV19 combines with J gene TRBJ1-5, with no clear D. This CDR3 region has 17 residues. Deletions cut 3 bases from V and 5 bases from J, with 20 bases between. Germline V lookup: CDR1 LNHDA, CDR2 SQIVND (reference sequence). Supplemented by reference TRBV19 and TRBJ1-5, the full variable domain reads DGGITQSPKYLFRKEGQNVTLSCEQNLNHDAMYWYRQDPGQGLRLIYYSQIVNDFQKGDIAEGYSVSREKKESFPLTVTSAQKNPTAFYLCASSIFLVQAEYQPQHFGDGTRLSIL.